One and the same sample provided the 27 T cell receptor beta chains below, sequenced in a study of cytomegalovirus exposure and HLA in healthy donors. The PCR made use of 60 Vbeta and 13 Jbeta primers. Clones were sequenced by immunoSEQ multiplex PCR, and TCRdb holds only the in-frame ones, with some missing. This table has about 170,000 clones, 75% to 85% appearing once. Input material: PBMCs. Receptor source: a girl aged 2 to 9 in good health and CMV-seropositive.

This clone was seen more than once but under ten times. V and J are TRBV4-1 and TRBJ2-1; the match to TRBD1 covers 7 bases. The CDR3 has 16 amino acids. CDR1 and CDR2 from the germline V gene are MGHRA and YSYEKL. V shed 3 bases, J shed 4 bases, and the junction held 9 bases outside the gene matches. The CDR3 region is CASSHPKGRGYNEQFF. The CDR3 nucleotides read TGCGCCAGCAGCCACCCAAAGGGCAGGGGGTACAATGAGCAGTTCTTC.

The V gene is TRBV30, the J gene TRBJ1-4; D is perhaps TRBD1 (6 bases). The CDR3 runs to 15 residues. Trimming removed 1 base at V and 7 bases at J, with 16 bases between. From germline, CDR1 is GTSNPN and CDR2 SVGIG (reference sequence). Written as DNA, the CDR3 is TGTGCCTGGAGTGACGGTGGGGGGGCCATTGAAAAACTGTTTTTT. As protein: CAWSDGGGAIEKLFF. Full variable domain (missing parts from reference TRBV30 and TRBJ1-4): SQTIHQWPATLVQPVGSPLSLECTVEGTSNPNLYWYRQAAGRGLQLLFYSVGIGQISSEVPQNLSASRPQDRQFILSSKKLLLSDSGFYLCAWSDGGGAIEKLFFGSGTQLSVL.

CDR3 coding DNA: TGTGCCAGCAGCCTCCGGGAACAGGGGGGTTATAGCAATCAGCCCCAGCATTTT. Translating gives CASSLREQGGYSNQPQHF. This chain connects TRBV7-6 to TRBJ1-5; 8 bases fit TRBD1. The CDR3 runs to 18 residues. CDR1 is SGHVS, CDR2 FNYEAQ, per germline. V trimming: 5 bases; J trimming: 0 bases; junction bases outside the gene matches: 12.

The chain is built from TRBV9 and TRBJ2-2; 7 nucleotides line up with TRBD2. V gave up 2 bases and J gave up 4 bases; unmatched junction bases: 11. Germline-derived CDR1 and CDR2 are SGDLS and YYNGEE. The CDR3 is made up of 17 amino acids. CDR3 protein: CASSVRGRRESTGELFF. The CDR3 DNA reads TGTGCCAGCAGCGTGAGAGGGCGGCGGGAGAGCACCGGGGAGCTGTTTTTT.

The gene calls are TRBV5-1 and TRBJ1-3; 10 positions agree with TRBD1. The CDR3 runs 17 residues. The ends lost 0 bases at V and 1 base at J; junction bases unmatched: 4. Germline-derived CDR1 and CDR2 are SGHRS and YFSETQ. Written as DNA, the CDR3 is TGCGCCAGCAGCTTGGGGGGGACAGGGGAATCTGGAAACACCATATATTTT. Its protein is CASSLGGTGESGNTIYF.

The gene calls are TRBV5-5 and TRBJ1-1; tentatively, D is TRBD1 (5 bases). This CDR3 has 15 amino acids. Germline assignment: CDR1 SGHKS and CDR2 YYEKEE (reference sequence). V lost 0 bases, J lost 5 bases, and 14 bases lay in between. The chain's CDR3 is CASSLVGAGRTEAFF. Here the CDR3 DNA reads TGTGCCAGCAGCTTGGTCGGGGCCGGGAGGACTGAAGCTTTCTTT. Drawing the rest from reference TRBV5-5 and TRBJ1-1, the complete variable domain is DAGVTQSPTHLIKTRGQQVTLRCSPISGHKSVSWYQQVLGQGPQFIFQYYEKEERGRGNFPDRFSARQFPNYSSELNVNALLLGDSALYLCASSLVGAGRTEAFFGQGTRLTVV.

V usage is TRBV7-9 and J usage is TRBJ2-1; no clear D. V was trimmed by 5 bases and J by 0 bases, leaving 14 bases between them. The V gene's germline CDR1 is SEHNR and CDR2 FQNEAQ (reference sequence). This CDR3 has 16 residues. CDR3 in amino acids: CASSPFGWSSYNEQFF. The CDR3 DNA follows: TGTGCCAGCAGCCCCTTCGGCTGGAGCTCCTACAATGAGCAGTTCTTC.

Only a few counts were recorded for this clone. J is TRBJ1-5 and V is TRBV6-7; 9 positions match TRBD1. TRBV6-7 is an ORF; its function is uncertain. The V gene end was trimmed by 5 bases and the J gene end by 4 bases; junction bases not matched to a gene: 3. CDR3 length equals 14 residues. CDR3 DNA: TGTGCCAGCAGTGAAGACAGGGGGAATCAGCCCCAGCATTTT. This codes for CASSEDRGNQPQHF.

Comments on this clone: One junction end disagrees with the germline gene, perhaps due to a read error. The chain employs TRBV5-1 and TRBJ2-1; 9 bases match TRBD2. The germline V gene has CDR1 SGHRS and CDR2 YFSETQ. CDR3 length: 12 amino acids. The CDR3 nucleotides read TGCGCCAGCAGCCCTAGCGGGACTGAACCTCTCTTC. Translating gives CASSPSGTEPLF.

The chain joins TRBV5-4 to TRBJ1-2; the D is unclear. CDR1 is SGHNT, CDR2 YYREEE, per germline (reference sequence). The CDR3 covers 15 residues. V lost 3 bases, J lost 8 bases, and 20 bases lay in between. The CDR3 DNA reads as TGTGCCAGCAGCTCCAAGGTCCCCCAGATGGAGGGCTACACCTTC. Translating gives CASSSKVPQMEGYTF.

A few counts support this clone. The J gene is TRBJ2-7, the V gene TRBV30, with D possibly TRBD2 on 5 matching bases. The CDR3 is 19 residues long. V was pared by 0 bases and J by 6 bases, with 30 bases between. CDR1 and CDR2 from the germline V gene are GTSNPN and SVGIG (reference sequence). The CDR3 region has the DNA TGTGCCTGGAGTGTACTCCGGGCAACAGAGCGGAGCAGTTCAGGCGAGCAGTACTTC. Residues: CAWSVLRATERSSSGEQYF. Full variable domain (remainder filled in from reference TRBV30 and TRBJ2-7): SQTIHQWPATLVQPVGSPLSLECTVEGTSNPNLYWYRQAAGRGLQLLFYSVGIGQISSEVPQNLSASRPQDRQFILSSKKLLLSDSGFYLCAWSVLRATERSSSGEQYFGPGTRLTVT.

The rearrangement joins TRBV2 to TRBJ1-1; a weak D match, TRBD1 (5 bases). CDR1 and CDR2 from the germline V gene are SNHLY and FYNNEI. This CDR3 comprises 12 residues. Trimming stripped 8 bases from V and 4 bases from J, with 11 bases between. CDR3 sequence (DNA): TGTGCCAGCTTTCGTCAGGGCACTGAAGCTTTCTTT. Its translation is CASFRQGTEAFF.

The CDR3 bases are TGTGCCAGCAGTGCAACCGGGACAGGTGGATCCTACGAGCAGTACTTC. This sequence encodes CASSATGTGGSYEQYF. This chain uses TRBV6-1 with TRBJ2-7; 8 bases agree with TRBD1. The CDR3 totals 16 residues. Germline-derived CDR1 and CDR2 are MNHNS and SASEGT. V was clipped by 4 bases and J by 1 base; unmatched bases: 9.

This clone was counted once. V and J are TRBV7-3 and TRBJ2-1, with 9 bases matching TRBD2. Trimming at V came to 2 bases and at J to 6 bases, leaving 11 bases not matched to a gene. The germline gives CDR1 SGHTA, CDR2 FQGTGA. The CDR3 sequence is 17 residues long. In nucleotides, the CDR3 is TGTGCCAGCAGCTTAGCCCCGCGACTAGCGGAGTCCAATGAGCAGTTCTTC. Protein: CASSLAPRLAESNEQFF.

V is TRBV6-1 and J is TRBJ2-3; D not certain. V was clipped by 6 bases and J by 6 bases, with 16 bases between them. The CDR3 length is 14 residues. Germline CDR1 is MNHNS and CDR2 is SASEGT. CDR3 DNA: TGTGCCAGCAGGTACCTAGATGGATACGATACGCAGTATTTT. It specifies CASRYLDGYDTQYF.

The V call is TRBV6-1, the J call TRBJ2-1, with TRBD1 identical over 7 bases. J gave up 2 bases and V 4 bases, and 8 bases lay outside the gene matches. This CDR3 has 16 residues. Germline CDR1 reads MNHNS; CDR2 reads SASEGT. DNA of the CDR3: TGTGCCAGCAGTGTGTCCGGGACAGTGACCTACAATGAGCAGTTCTTC. Its translation: CASSVSGTVTYNEQFF.

The V call is TRBV4-1, the J call TRBJ1-2; tentative D call: TRBD1 (6 bases). This CDR3 spans 14 amino acids. V was shortened by 0 bases and J by 5 bases, with 10 bases between the two germline ends. CDR1 and CDR2 from the germline V gene are MGHRA and YSYEKL. The CDR3 loop reads CASSQDGQGYGYTF. CDR3 nucleotides: TGCGCCAGCAGCCAAGATGGGCAGGGGTATGGCTACACCTTC.

This chain uses TRBV6-5 with TRBJ1-5, with 8 bases identical to TRBD1. The trim removed 5 bases at V and 6 bases at J, leaving 0 bases unmatched. This CDR3 contains 12 residues. The germline CDR1 and CDR2 sequences are MNHEY and SVGAGI. CDR3 DNA sequence: TGTGCCAGCAGTCAGGGGGCTCAGCCCCAGCATTTT. The encoded protein is CASSQGAQPQHF.

The chain is built from TRBV18 and TRBJ2-5; tentatively, D is TRBD2 (5 bases). With the DNA end fitting TRBJ2-7 better, the J assignment may be wrong. Looked up from germline, CDR1 is KGHSH and CDR2 is LQKENI. The CDR3 has 17 amino acids. The CDR3 DNA reads as TGTGCCAGCTCACCCGCCTCCCAGTCGGGGAGCTCCTACGAGCAGTACTTC. Protein: CASSPASQSGSSYEQYF.

On this clone itself: One end of the junction fails to match germline, which may point to a read error. This chain uses TRBV7-9 with TRBJ2-7; D is possibly TRBD2 (5 bases). Germline-derived CDR1 and CDR2 are SEHNR and FQNEAQ (reference sequence). This CDR3 has 12 residues. The CDR3 region is CSSSPGLYEQYF. For the CDR3, the DNA is TGTTCCAGCAGCCCCGGACTCTACGAGCAGTACTTC.

The chain carries TRBV5-1 and TRBJ1-2, with D maybe TRBD1 (6 bases). Germline CDR1 is SGHRS and CDR2 is YFSETQ. The ends were cut back, 3 bases at V and 3 bases at J, with 15 bases in the middle. The CDR3 loop spans 15 amino acids. CDR3 region: CASSWVRGGDYGYTF. The CDR3, as DNA: TGCGCCAGCAGCTGGGTCAGAGGGGGGGACTATGGCTACACCTTC.

This sequence joins TRBV28 and TRBJ1-5; TRBD1 aligns across 7 bases. Germline CDR1 MDHEN, CDR2 SYDVKM. The trim removed 8 bases at V and 4 bases at J, leaving 11 bases unmatched. The CDR3 length is 15 residues. The DNA for the CDR3 is TGTGCCAGCCGACCTCCCGGGACAGTTAATCAGCCCCAGCATTTT. It codes for CASRPPGTVNQPQHF.

The CDR3 region has the DNA TGTGCCAGCAGCCCCCCGGGGGGGAACACTGAAGCTTTCTTT. This encodes CASSPPGGNTEAFF. The chain is built from TRBV7-9 and TRBJ1-1; D is possibly TRBD1 (5 bases). Trimming cost V 5 bases and J 1 base, with 11 bases left between them. The CDR3 covers 14 residues. Germline CDR1 is SEHNR and CDR2 is FQNEAQ (reference sequence).

The rearrangement links TRBV4-1 to TRBJ1-5; D may be TRBD1 (6 bases). Trimming took off 4 bases at V and 9 bases at J, with 16 bases between the two ends. CDR3 length: 14 residues. CDR1 and CDR2 (germline): MGHRA, YSYEKL. The CDR3 DNA sequence: TGCGCCAGCAGCCCCTCCACTCAGGGGCGGCCCCAGCATTTT. It codes for CASSPSTQGRPQHF.

In this sample, this clone turned up a few times. The genes are TRBV9 and TRBJ2-5; weak D call: TRBD2 (5 bases). V gave up 4 bases and J gave up 3 bases, with 13 bases separating them. The CDR3 loop spans 14 amino acids. Germline assignment: CDR1 SGDLS and CDR2 YYNGEE. The CDR3 reads CASSQSPGEETQYF. The CDR3 region has the DNA TGTGCCAGCAGCCAATCTCCCGGGGAAGAGACCCAGTACTTC.

This chain links TRBV6-4 with TRBJ2-3; 8 bases align to TRBD2. Germline V gene data show CDR1 as MRHNA and CDR2 as SNTAGT. The CDR3 is 14 residues long. V dropped 3 bases and J dropped 4; count of bases not matched to a gene: 3. CDR3 DNA: TGTGCCAGCAGTGAAGCGGGAGAGGCAGATACGCAGTATTTT. As protein: CASSEAGEADTQYF.

In DNA form, the CDR3 reads TGTGCCAGCAGTGACAGGATACGTCATAATCAGCCCCAGCATTTT. Encoded protein: CASSDRIRHNQPQHF. The V call is TRBV6-1, the J call TRBJ1-5, with D hard to call. This CDR3 contains 15 residues. Trimming cost V 3 bases and J 4 bases, with 13 bases left between them. CDR1 is MNHNS and CDR2 is SASEGT in the germline V gene.